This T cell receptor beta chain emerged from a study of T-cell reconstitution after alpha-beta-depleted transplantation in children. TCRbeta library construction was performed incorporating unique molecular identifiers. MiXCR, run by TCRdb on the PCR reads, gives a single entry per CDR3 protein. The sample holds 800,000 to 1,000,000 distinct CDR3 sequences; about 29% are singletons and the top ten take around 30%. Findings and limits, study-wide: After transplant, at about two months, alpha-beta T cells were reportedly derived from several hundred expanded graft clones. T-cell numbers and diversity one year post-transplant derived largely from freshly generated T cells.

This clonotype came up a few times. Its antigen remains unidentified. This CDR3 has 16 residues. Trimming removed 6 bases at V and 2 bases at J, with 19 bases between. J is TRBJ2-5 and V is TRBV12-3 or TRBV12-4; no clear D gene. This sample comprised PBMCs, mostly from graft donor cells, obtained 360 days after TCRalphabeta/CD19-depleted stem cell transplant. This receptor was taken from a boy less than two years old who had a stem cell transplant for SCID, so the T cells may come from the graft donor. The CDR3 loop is CASSHPLRPQQETQYF. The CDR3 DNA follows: TGTGCCAGCAGCCATCCCCTGCGACCACAACAAGAGACCCAGTACTTC.